This TCR beta chain derives from a study of blood T cells in healthy people across ages. Notes on the study in general: Long-lived donors had more naive CD4+ cells and higher diversity than aged donors.

This clonotype was picked up many times. Its specificity is unknown. The J segment lost 2 bases and the V segment lost 0 bases, leaving 4 bases of the junction unmatched. Germline CDR1 reads LGHDT; CDR2 reads YNNKEL (reference sequence). The CDR3 extends over 16 amino acids. Donors ranged from roughly 6 to 95 years old and were healthy Caucasians in Russia. Every sample had a minimum of 6 million PBMCs isolated. The use of a sample-barcoded 5' primer and a J-beta primer mix characterized a second PCR of roughly 6 to 11 cycles. Every cDNA molecule carried a tag from a template-switch adaptor bearing 12 random nucleotides. MiXCR was run by TCRdb on the 5' RACE reads, yielding one entry per CDR3 protein. There are 650,000 or so distinct CDR3 sequences in the sample; around 50% occur only once, and about 13% lies in the top ten.

This sequence was found in an elderly woman in good health. Sequencing input: blood. V is TRBV3-1 and J is TRBJ2-3; 8 bases are shared with TRBD1. CDR3 DNA sequence: TGTGCCAGCAGCCAAGATCGGGACAGGACCACAGATACGCAGTATTTT. It yields the protein CASSQDRDRTTDTQYF.